This T cell receptor (beta chain) was recorded in a study of blood T cell repertoires in COVID-19. The wider study: The study drew acute and convalescent COVID-19 samples from the United States, Italy and Spain.

V lost 5 bases to trimming and J lost 4 bases; unmatched junction nucleotides: 0. The germline V gene has CDR1 SGHRS and CDR2 YFSETQ. The CDR3 has 12 residues. Only in-frame clones appear in the TCRdb table, and some are missing; sequencing was by immunoSEQ multiplex PCR. The sample has some 300,000 clones; 75% to 90% are singletons. This clonotype originated in a woman in her 70s with COVID-19, enrolled during active disease. Material: peripheral blood. The genes are TRBV5-1 and TRBJ1-3, with 7 bases matching TRBD1. CDR3 in amino acids: CASRDRGNTIYF. The CDR3 coding sequence is TGCGCCAGCAGGGACAGGGGAAACACCATATATTTT.